Only a few counts were recorded for the clone carrying this T cell receptor beta chain. Using immunoSEQ multiplex PCR, the repertoire was profiled, and TCRdb retains in-frame clones only, with some absent. The sample has roughly 300,000 clones, approximately 92% seen once. The data derive from a study of blood T cell repertoires in COVID-19. Study-level information: Both acute and convalescent COVID-19 samples were obtained from the United States, Italy and Spain. PBMCs, B-cell-depleted T cells, or T cells were the source of the cDNA or gDNA that made up the material.

Those who participated ranged in age from roughly 18 to 95 years and resided in around 22 US areas. Between the trimmed V and J ends, which lost 4 bases and 8 bases, there was a span of 16 bases. The CDR3 length is 13 residues. The germline CDR1 and CDR2 sequences are SQVTM and ANQGSEA. What was sequenced was PBMCs or T cells enriched from blood (not recorded which). The gene calls are TRBV29-1 and TRBJ2-3; D might be TRBD2 (6 bases). The sequence derives from a woman aged 30 to 39 who had recovered from COVID-19. Here the CDR3 DNA reads TGCAGCGTTGCAACGGGAGTGGACTCTACGCAGTATTTT. This gives the protein CSVATGVDSTQYF.